This entry describes one T cell receptor (beta chain). This sample is drawn from a study of cytotoxic CD8 clonotypes in ibrutinib-treated CLL. In the study overall: Among responders, some 25 were partial and 2 complete; after median around 68 months, about 15 stayed remitted and 12 progressed.

With sequencing, the targeted depth ranged from 1 in 200,000 to 1 in 1 million T cells. Some clones are missing from TCRdb's copy, which holds only in-frame ones; the method was immunoSEQ multiplex PCR. The data hold 270,000 or so clones, with 65% to 85% observed a single time. Trimming stripped 3 bases from V and 5 bases from J, with 14 bases between. The CDR3 is made up of 15 amino acids. In germline, CDR1 is LNHDA, CDR2 SQIVND (reference sequence). The origin of this receptor is a human donor with chronic lymphocytic leukemia. The chain links TRBV19 to TRBJ2-1, with D tentatively TRBD2 (7 bases). The sequenced sample was PBMCs, obtained at disease progression, from a patient treated with ibrutinib. The chain's CDR3 is CASSIWGGPHNEQFF. In DNA, the CDR3 is TGTGCCAGTAGTATCTGGGGGGGGCCCCACAATGAGCAGTTCTTC.